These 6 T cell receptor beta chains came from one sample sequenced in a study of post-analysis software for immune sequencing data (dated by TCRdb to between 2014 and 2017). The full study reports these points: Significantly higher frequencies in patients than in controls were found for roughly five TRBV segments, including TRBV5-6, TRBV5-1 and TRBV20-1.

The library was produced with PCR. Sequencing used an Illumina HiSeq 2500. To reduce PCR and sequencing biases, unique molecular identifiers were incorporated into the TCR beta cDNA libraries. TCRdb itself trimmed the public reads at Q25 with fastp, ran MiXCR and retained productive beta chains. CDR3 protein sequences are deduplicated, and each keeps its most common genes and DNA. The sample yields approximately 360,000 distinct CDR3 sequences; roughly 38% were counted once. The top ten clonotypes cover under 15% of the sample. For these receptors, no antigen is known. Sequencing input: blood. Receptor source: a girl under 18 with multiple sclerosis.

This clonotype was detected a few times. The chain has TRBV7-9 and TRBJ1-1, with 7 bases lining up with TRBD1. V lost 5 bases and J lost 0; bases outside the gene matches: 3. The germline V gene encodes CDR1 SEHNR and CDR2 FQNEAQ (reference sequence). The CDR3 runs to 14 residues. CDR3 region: CASSRQGMNTEAFF. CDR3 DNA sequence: TGTGCCAGCAGCCGACAGGGCATGAACACTGAAGCTTTCTTT.

DNA for the CDR3: TGTGCCAGCAGTTACTCTCCGGGGGGAGGCACTGAAGCTTTCTTT. Its protein product is CASSYSPGGGTEAFF. The chain recombines TRBV6-5 with TRBJ1-1; weak D call: TRBD1 (5 bases). The length of the CDR3 is 15 residues. Germline CDR1 and CDR2: MNHEY and SVGAGI. Trimming removed 0 bases at V and 4 bases at J, with 12 bases between.

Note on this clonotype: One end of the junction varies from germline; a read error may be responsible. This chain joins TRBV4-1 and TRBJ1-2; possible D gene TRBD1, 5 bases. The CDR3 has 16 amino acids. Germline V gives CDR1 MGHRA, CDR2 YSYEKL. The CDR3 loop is CASSQEALSNRQGCTF. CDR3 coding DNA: TGCGCCAGCAGCCAAGAGGCCCTTTCCAACCGGCAGGGCTGCACCTTC.

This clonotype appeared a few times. The chain's CDR3 is CSARASYGTSSYNEQFF. The CDR3, as DNA: TGCAGTGCTAGAGCCTCATACGGTACTAGCTCCTACAATGAGCAGTTCTTC. The genes are TRBV20-1 and TRBJ2-1; a weak D match, TRBD2 (5 bases). The CDR3 runs to 17 residues. Between the trimmed V and J ends, which lost 1 base and 0 bases, there was a span of 16 bases. CDR1 is DFQATT, CDR2 SNEGSKA, per germline (reference sequence).

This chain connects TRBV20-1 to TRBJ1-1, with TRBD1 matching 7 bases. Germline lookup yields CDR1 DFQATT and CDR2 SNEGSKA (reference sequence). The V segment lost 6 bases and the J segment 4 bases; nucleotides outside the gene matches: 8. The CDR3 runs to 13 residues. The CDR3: CSATDRPITEAFF. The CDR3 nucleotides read TGCAGTGCAACGGACAGGCCCATCACTGAAGCTTTCTTT.

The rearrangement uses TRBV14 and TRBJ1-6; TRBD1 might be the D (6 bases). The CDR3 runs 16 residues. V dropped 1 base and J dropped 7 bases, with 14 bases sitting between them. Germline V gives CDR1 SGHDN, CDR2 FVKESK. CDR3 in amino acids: CASSQGQGNRNSPLHF. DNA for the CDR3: TGTGCCAGCAGCCAAGGGCAGGGGAACCGAAATTCACCCCTCCACTTT.